These 21 T cell receptor beta chains share one sample of origin, sequenced in a study of a mutant IDH1 vaccine in newly diagnosed glioma. Using immunoSEQ multiplex PCR, the repertoire was profiled, and TCRdb retains in-frame clones only, with some absent. The sample has about 50,000 clones, less than 85% seen once; the top ten hold 3.5% to 5.5%. The time point: week 47, end of study. In the vaccine, a single dose held 300 ug of the mutant IDH1 20-mer peptide, along with topical imiquimod. Their antigen targets remain unknown. Sequenced material: PBMCs, taken from a glioma patient whose treatment included an IDH1 peptide vaccine. The receptors derive from a woman in her twenties or thirties with glioma. Some clones in this sample may be carry-over from other donors' samples.

This clone showed up just a few times. The chain is built from TRBV6-6 and TRBJ1-1; 7 bases align to TRBD1. V dropped 1 base and J dropped 6; count of bases not matched to a gene: 5. This CDR3 spans 14 amino acids. CDR1 is MNHNY and CDR2 is SVGAGI in the germline V gene (reference sequence). CDR3 DNA sequence: TGTGCCAGCAGTTACTTTCGTGGACAGGCTGAAGCTTTCTTT. Its protein product is CASSYFRGQAEAFF.

The gene calls are TRBV7-2 and TRBJ1-5; D is possibly TRBD1 (5 bases). The V gene's germline CDR1 is SGHTA and CDR2 FQGNSA. Trimming left V 5 bases short and J 4 bases short, with 9 bases between. The CDR3 totals 13 residues. The CDR3, as DNA: TGTGCCAGCAGCCCGAGGGGTAATCAGCCCCAGCATTTT. Translating gives CASSPRGNQPQHF.

V is TRBV5-1 and J is TRBJ1-1; the match to TRBD1 covers 7 bases. The CDR3 spans 14 residues. J lost 0 bases, V lost 4 bases, and 3 bases had no gene match. Germline V gene sequence: CDR1 SGHRS, CDR2 YFSETQ. Here the CDR3 DNA reads TGCGCCAGCAGCCAGGACAGGCTGAACACTGAAGCTTTCTTT. This codes for CASSQDRLNTEAFF.

The rearrangement links TRBV5-6 to TRBJ1-2; D remains ambiguous. V was cut by 0 bases and J by 4 bases, with 10 bases left in between. Germline V gene lookup returns CDR1 SGHDT and CDR2 YYEEEE. CDR3 size: 14 residues. The DNA for the CDR3 is TGTGCCAGCAGCTTGGATGGGCTTGGCTATGGCTACACCTTC. This gives the protein CASSLDGLGYGYTF. The whole variable domain, remainder taken from reference TRBV5-6 and TRBJ1-2, is DAGVTQSPTHLIKTRGQQVTLRCSPKSGHDTVSWYQQALGQGPQFIFQYYEEEERQRGNFPDRFSGHQFPNYSSELNVNALLLGDSALYLCASSLDGLGYGYTFGSGTRLTVV.

This rearrangement joins TRBV9 to TRBJ1-1; weak D call: TRBD1 (5 bases). The CDR3 spans 15 residues. Trimming stripped 2 bases from V and 1 base from J, with 12 bases between. Germline V gene data show CDR1 as SGDLS and CDR2 as YYNGEE. The CDR3 reads CASSVGGLTNTEAFF. The CDR3 bases are TGTGCCAGCAGCGTGGGGGGACTGACGAACACTGAAGCTTTCTTT.

CDR3 sequence reads: CASSQEAGMNTEAFF. CDR3 in DNA: TGTGCCAGCAGCCAGGAGGCAGGAATGAACACTGAAGCTTTCTTT. V gene TRBV5-4 combines with J gene TRBJ1-1; D ambiguous. The CDR3 has 15 residues. V was trimmed by 4 bases and J by 0 bases, leaving 13 bases between them. Germline lookup yields CDR1 SGHNT and CDR2 YYREEE (reference sequence).

The chain has TRBV5-1 and TRBJ2-5; the match to TRBD2 covers 8 bases. The CDR3 totals 15 residues. Germline V CDR1 and CDR2: SGHRS, YFSETQ. J gave up 2 bases and V 2 bases, and 5 bases lay outside the gene matches. The chain's CDR3 is CASSFDGRGQETQYF. As DNA, the CDR3 is TGCGCCAGCAGCTTCGACGGGAGGGGGCAAGAGACCCAGTACTTC.

The chain uses TRBV18 and TRBJ2-5; D is possibly TRBD1 or TRBD2 (5 bases each). CDR3 length equals 12 residues. In germline, CDR1 is KGHSH, CDR2 LQKENI. Trimming shortened V by 10 bases and J by 10 bases, and 19 bases separated the two germline ends. CDR3 DNA sequence: TGTGCCACGACCGGTCCCCCTGGGGGCCAGTACTTC. Residues: CATTGPPGGQYF.

The chain recombines TRBV9 with TRBJ2-7, with TRBD1 identical over 8 bases. V was pared by 3 bases and J by 5 bases, with 7 bases of the junction left unmatched. Per the germline V gene, CDR1 is SGDLS and CDR2 is YYNGEE. The CDR3 has 14 amino acids. CDR3 protein: CASSATGAAHEQYF. The CDR3 bases are TGTGCCAGCAGCGCGACAGGGGCGGCGCACGAGCAGTACTTC.

This clone showed up just once. The gene calls are TRBV30 and TRBJ2-3; TRBD2 agrees at 8 bases. The CDR3 sequence is 14 residues long. The germline gives CDR1 GTSNPN, CDR2 SVGIG (reference sequence). Losses at the gene ends were 3 bases for V and 7 bases for J; bases not matched to a gene: 9. For the CDR3, the DNA is TGTGCCTGGAGGAGAGCGGGAGAAGCACATACGCAGTATTTT. Translated, it gives CAWRRAGEAHTQYF.

The chain links TRBV2 to TRBJ2-7; D ambiguous. Trimming took 2 bases from V and 0 from J, leaving 8 bases between them. In germline, CDR1 is SNHLY, CDR2 FYNNEI. The CDR3 is 14 residues long. As DNA, the CDR3 is TGTGCCAGCAGTGAAAGGTCTAACTCCTACGAGCAGTACTTC. Its protein product is CASSERSNSYEQYF.

The genes are TRBV29-1 and TRBJ1-2, with TRBD1 as a possible D gene (6 bases). CDR1 and CDR2 (germline): SQVTM, ANQGSEA. The CDR3 is 13 residues long. Deletions cut 4 bases from V and 2 bases from J, with 11 bases between. The chain's CDR3 is CSVGGGQNYGYTF. The CDR3 bases are TGCAGCGTTGGGGGGGGCCAGAACTATGGCTACACCTTC.

To note about this clone: Other DNA variants within this sample encode the same CDR3. The rearrangement uses TRBV7-3 and TRBJ1-1; no clear D gene. The CDR3 covers 14 residues. Per the germline V gene, CDR1 is SGHTA and CDR2 is FQGTGA. Trimming cost V 1 base and J 3 bases, with 9 bases left between them. The CDR3: CASSLRPADTEAFF. CDR3 in DNA: TGTGCCAGCAGCTTAAGGCCCGCCGACACTGAAGCTTTCTTT.

This clone was counted a single time. J is TRBJ2-2 and V is TRBV5-1; D is unclear. CDR1 is SGHRS, CDR2 YFSETQ, per germline. V shed 5 bases and J shed 8 bases, with 7 bases lying between them. This CDR3 has 11 amino acids. DNA for the CDR3: TGCGCCAGCAGAGAAGAGGGGGAGCTGTTTTTT. Protein sequence: CASREEGELFF.

The J gene is TRBJ1-5, the V gene TRBV18; D remains unclear. Trimming shortened V by 6 bases and J by 0 bases, and 9 bases separated the two germline ends. CDR1 is KGHSH, CDR2 LQKENI, per germline. The CDR3 is 14 amino acids. In nucleotides, the CDR3 is TGTGCCAGCTCCCTCGGCTATAGCAATCAGCCCCAGCATTTT. It yields the protein CASSLGYSNQPQHF.

This clone appeared once. The chain is built from TRBV4-1 and TRBJ1-2, with D possibly TRBD1 on 5 matching bases. Trimming pared 0 bases from V and 8 bases from J, leaving 10 bases between. CDR1 and CDR2 (germline): MGHRA, YSYEKL. The CDR3 length is 13 residues. The CDR3 reads CASSQEGVEGYTF. The CDR3 region has the DNA TGCGCCAGCAGCCAAGAGGGGGTAGAGGGCTACACCTTC.

This chain's CDR3 is CASSQGVVGGELFF. Written as DNA, the CDR3 is TGCGCCAGCAGCCAAGGGGTAGTAGGCGGGGAGCTGTTTTTT. The gene calls are TRBV4-1 and TRBJ2-2; no reliable D call. The CDR3 is 14 residues long. V was pared by 1 base and J by 7 bases, with 10 bases between. Germline loops: CDR1 MGHRA, CDR2 YSYEKL.

This rearrangement joins TRBV7-3 to TRBJ1-1; D is possibly TRBD1 (6 bases). Germline V gene sequence: CDR1 SGHTA, CDR2 FQGTGA. The CDR3 loop spans 13 amino acids. Trimming removed 4 bases from V and 2 bases from J, with 8 bases in between. The chain's CDR3 is CASSSQGNTEAFF. The CDR3 coding sequence is TGTGCCAGCAGCTCACAGGGTAACACTGAAGCTTTCTTT.

The chain combines TRBV30 with TRBJ1-1; tentatively, D is TRBD1 (5 bases). Looked up from germline, CDR1 is GTSNPN and CDR2 is SVGIG (reference sequence). V lost 5 bases to trimming and J lost 1 base, with 14 bases between them. This CDR3 is built from 14 residues. CDR3 protein: CAWAPGTENTEAFF. The DNA of the CDR3 is TGTGCCTGGGCTCCCGGGACGGAGAACACTGAAGCTTTCTTT.

J is TRBJ1-1 and V is TRBV6-5, with a weak D call TRBD1 (6 bases). V was shortened by 0 bases and J by 6 bases, with 11 bases between the two germline ends. This CDR3 is built from 14 residues. Germline V gene lookup returns CDR1 MNHEY and CDR2 SVGAGI. Here the CDR3 reads CASSYSEGGSEAFF. The CDR3 nucleotides read TGTGCCAGCAGTTACTCGGAAGGGGGATCTGAAGCTTTCTTT.

The rearrangement uses TRBV29-1 and TRBJ1-4; the D is unclear. The ends were cut back, 5 bases at V and 5 bases at J, with 15 bases in the middle. Per germline, CDR1 SQVTM and CDR2 ANQGSEA. CDR3 size: 14 residues. The DNA of the CDR3 is TGCAGCGTTACCATCGGACGGGAAAATGAAAAACTGTTTTTT. Translated: CSVTIGRENEKLFF. Based on the CDR3 plus reference TRBV29-1 and TRBJ1-4, the full variable domain is SAVISQKPSRDICQRGTSLTIQCQVDSQVTMMFWYRQQPGQSLTLIATANQGSEATYESGFVIDKFPISRPNLTFSTLTVSNMSPEDSSIYLCSVTIGRENEKLFFGSGTQLSVL.